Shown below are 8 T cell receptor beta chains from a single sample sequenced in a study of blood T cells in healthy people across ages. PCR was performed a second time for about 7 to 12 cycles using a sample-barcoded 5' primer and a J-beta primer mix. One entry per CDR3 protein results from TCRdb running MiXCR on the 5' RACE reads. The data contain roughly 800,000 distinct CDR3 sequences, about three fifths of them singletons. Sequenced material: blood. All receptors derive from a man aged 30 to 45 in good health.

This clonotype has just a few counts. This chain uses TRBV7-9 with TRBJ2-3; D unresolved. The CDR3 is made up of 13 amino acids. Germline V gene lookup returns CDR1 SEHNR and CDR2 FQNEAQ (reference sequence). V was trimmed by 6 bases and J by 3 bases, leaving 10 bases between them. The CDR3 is CASRQSKTDTQYF. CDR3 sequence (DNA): TGTGCCAGCAGACAGAGTAAAACAGATACGCAGTATTTT.

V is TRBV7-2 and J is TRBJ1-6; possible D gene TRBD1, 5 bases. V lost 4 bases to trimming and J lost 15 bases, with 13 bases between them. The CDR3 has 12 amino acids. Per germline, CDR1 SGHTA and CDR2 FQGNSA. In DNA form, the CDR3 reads TGTGCCAGCAGCTCAATGGGGACGCTCCTCCACTTT. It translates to CASSSMGTLLHF.

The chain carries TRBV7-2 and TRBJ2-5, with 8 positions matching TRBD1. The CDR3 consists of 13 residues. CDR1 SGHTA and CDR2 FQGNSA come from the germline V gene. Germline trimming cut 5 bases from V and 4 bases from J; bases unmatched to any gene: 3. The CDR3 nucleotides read TGTGCCAGCAGCCCAGGACAGGGAGAGACCCAGTACTTC. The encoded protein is CASSPGQGETQYF.

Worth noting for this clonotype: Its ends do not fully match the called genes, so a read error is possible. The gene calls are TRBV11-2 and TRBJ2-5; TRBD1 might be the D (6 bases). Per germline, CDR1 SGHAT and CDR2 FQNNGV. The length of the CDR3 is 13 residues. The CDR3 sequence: CTSSPYREETQYF. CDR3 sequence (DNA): TGTACCAGCAGCCCTTACAGGGAAGAGACCCAGTACTTC.

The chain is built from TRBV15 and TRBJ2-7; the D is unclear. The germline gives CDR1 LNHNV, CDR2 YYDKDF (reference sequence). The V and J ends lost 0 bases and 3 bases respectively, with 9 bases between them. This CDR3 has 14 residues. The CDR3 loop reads CATSRDRAVYEQYF. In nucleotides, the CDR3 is TGTGCCACCAGCAGAGATCGGGCAGTCTACGAGCAGTACTTC.

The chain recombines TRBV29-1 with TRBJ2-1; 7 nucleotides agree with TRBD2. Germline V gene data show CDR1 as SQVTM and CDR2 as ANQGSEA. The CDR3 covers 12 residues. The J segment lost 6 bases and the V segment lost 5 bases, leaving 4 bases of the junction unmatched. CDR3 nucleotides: TGCAGCGTTTACCCGGGGGGCAATGAGCAGTTCTTC. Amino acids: CSVYPGGNEQFF.

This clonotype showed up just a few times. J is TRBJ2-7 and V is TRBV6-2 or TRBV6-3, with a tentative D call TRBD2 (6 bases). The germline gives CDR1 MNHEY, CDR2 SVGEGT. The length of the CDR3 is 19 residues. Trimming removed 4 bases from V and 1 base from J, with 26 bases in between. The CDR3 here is CASSSNTATLALGSYEQYF. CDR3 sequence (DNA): TGTGCCAGCAGTTCGAACACCGCGACCCTAGCGTTAGGATCCTACGAGCAGTACTTC.

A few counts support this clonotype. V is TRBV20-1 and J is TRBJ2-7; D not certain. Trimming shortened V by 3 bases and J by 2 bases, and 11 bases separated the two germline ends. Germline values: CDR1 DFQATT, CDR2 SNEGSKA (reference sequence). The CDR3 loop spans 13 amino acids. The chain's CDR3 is CSASRGRPYEQYF. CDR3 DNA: TGCAGTGCTAGCCGTGGGCGACCCTACGAGCAGTACTTC.